The 24 T cell receptor beta chains reported below all come from one sample, sequenced in a study of blood T cell repertoires in COVID-19. TCRdb's table, derived via immunoSEQ multiplex PCR, lists solely in-frame clones and lacks some. The sample contains about 340,000 clones, around 90% of which appear only once. The sample taken for sequencing was PBMCs or T cells enriched from blood (not recorded which). The receptor set was obtained from a woman aged 30 to 39 who had recovered from COVID-19.

This clone came up once. The rearrangement joins TRBV7-9 to TRBJ2-7; D perhaps matches TRBD1 (5 bases). This CDR3 is 17 amino acids long. CDR1 is SEHNR, CDR2 FQNEAQ, per germline (reference sequence). Trimming took 4 bases from V and 6 from J, leaving 25 bases between them. CDR3 sequence reads: CASSSTGPGSRYREQYF. CDR3 nucleotide sequence: TGTGCCAGCAGCTCAACAGGCCCAGGCTCCCGATACCGCGAGCAGTACTTC.

The chain links TRBV27 to TRBJ2-2; 7 positions match TRBD2. There are 16 residues in the CDR3. J was trimmed by 5 bases and V by 0 bases; bases with no gene match: 6. The germline V gene encodes CDR1 MNHEY and CDR2 SMNVEV (reference sequence). The CDR3 sequence: CASSLSWLAETGELFF. The CDR3 region has the DNA TGTGCCAGCAGTTTATCGTGGCTAGCGGAAACCGGGGAGCTGTTTTTT.

The J gene is TRBJ1-5, the V gene TRBV28; a possible D gene is TRBD1 (6 bases). Germline lookup yields CDR1 MDHEN and CDR2 SYDVKM. The germline V and J ends were trimmed by 6 bases and 4 bases, with 22 bases remaining between them. The CDR3 has 17 residues. The CDR3 DNA is TGTGCCAGCAGCCAGCTCTCCCCAGGGGTGACAAATCAGCCCCAGCATTTT. This sequence encodes CASSQLSPGVTNQPQHF.

The genes are TRBV24-1 and TRBJ2-1; D might be TRBD2 (5 bases). This CDR3 is 14 amino acids long. V lost 5 bases, J lost 1 base, and 8 bases lay in between. The germline V gene has CDR1 KGHDR and CDR2 SFDVKD. The CDR3 DNA reads as TGTGCCACCAGTGCAACGGGGTCCTACAATGAGCAGTTCTTC. It encodes CATSATGSYNEQFF.

J is TRBJ2-1 and V is TRBV9, with TRBD1 matching 8 bases. The germline CDR1 and CDR2 sequences are SGDLS and YYNGEE. The ends lost 4 bases at V and 7 bases at J; junction bases unmatched: 13. This CDR3 is 16 amino acids long. This chain's CDR3 is CASSPRGQGIGNEQFF. As DNA, the CDR3 is TGTGCCAGCAGCCCCCGAGGACAGGGAATAGGGAATGAGCAGTTCTTC.

The chain combines TRBV10-3 with TRBJ2-1; 9 positions agree with TRBD2. This CDR3 region has 19 residues. V dropped 0 bases and J dropped 4; count of bases not matched to a gene: 13. CDR1 is ENHRY and CDR2 is SYGVKD in the germline V gene. Here the CDR3 DNA reads TGTGCCATCAGTGAGTCAAGCGGTCGGCGGGAGGGCCTTTACAATGAGCAGTTCTTC. Encoded protein: CAISESSGRREGLYNEQFF.

On this clone itself: Other DNA sequences in the sample encode the same CDR3. This rearrangement joins TRBV7-9 to TRBJ1-1; weak D call: TRBD1 (6 bases). Germline values: CDR1 SEHNR, CDR2 FQNEAQ (reference sequence). This CDR3 is built from 13 residues. V lost 6 bases, J lost 1 base, and 9 bases lay in between. The DNA for the CDR3 is TGTGCCAGCAGACTACAGGGGAACACTGAAGCTTTCTTT. Translation gives CASRLQGNTEAFF. Based on the CDR3 plus reference TRBV7-9 and TRBJ1-1, the full variable domain is DTGVSQNPRHKITKRGQNVTFRCDPISEHNRLYWYRQTLGQGPEFLTYFQNEAQLEKSRLLSDRFSAERPKGSFSTLEIQRTEQGDSAMYLCASRLQGNTEAFFGQGTRLTVV.

This clone was seen only once. The chain employs TRBV12-5 and TRBJ2-6; perhaps TRBD1 as D (5 bases). The V gene lost 4 bases and the J gene lost 1 base, with 11 bases spanning the gap. The CDR3 covers 16 residues. The germline V gene encodes CDR1 LGHNT and CDR2 FRNRAP. CDR3 sequence reads: CASGWLGASGANVLTF. As DNA, the CDR3 is TGTGCTAGTGGTTGGCTAGGGGCTTCTGGGGCCAACGTCCTGACTTTC.

CDR3 coding DNA: TGTGCCAGCAGTGTACAGGGTTATGGCTACACCTTC. Translating it yields CASSVQGYGYTF. The V gene is TRBV2, the J gene TRBJ1-2, with TRBD1 as a possible D gene (6 bases). Germline assignment: CDR1 SNHLY and CDR2 FYNNEI. This CDR3 has 12 amino acids. The V and J ends lost 4 bases and 5 bases respectively, with 8 bases between them.

V usage is TRBV18 and J usage is TRBJ1-2; TRBD1 is a possible D gene (6 bases). Germline V gene sequence: CDR1 KGHSH, CDR2 LQKENI. V lost 4 bases and J lost 5, with 17 bases in between. There are 15 residues in the CDR3. The CDR3 spells CASSLPDRQRYGYTF. The CDR3, as DNA: TGTGCCAGCTCACTCCCGGACAGACAACGGTATGGCTACACCTTC.

The rearrangement uses TRBV5-1 and TRBJ2-1, with D possibly matching TRBD2 (6 bases). Germline-derived CDR1 and CDR2 are SGHRS and YFSETQ. Trimming pared 0 bases from V and 5 bases from J, leaving 9 bases between. The CDR3 runs 14 residues. The CDR3 coding sequence is TGCGCCAGCAGCTTGGGCGGGGAAGACAATGAGCAGTTCTTC. Translated: CASSLGGEDNEQFF.

The gene calls are TRBV10-3 and TRBJ1-6; D is undetermined. CDR3 length: 16 residues. V was cut by 0 bases and J by 5 bases, with 11 bases left in between. CDR1 and CDR2 (germline): ENHRY, SYGVKD. CDR3 residues: CAISESSVFNNSPLHF. CDR3 DNA: TGTGCCATCAGTGAGTCGTCGGTGTTCAATAATTCACCCCTCCACTTT.

The CDR3 DNA follows: TGTGCCAGCAGCCAAACGTGGCCGAACACTGAAGCTTTCTTT. Translated: CASSQTWPNTEAFF. J is TRBJ1-1 and V is TRBV6-5; no clear D. The germline CDR1 and CDR2 sequences are MNHEY and SVGAGI. Trimming took off 6 bases at V and 1 base at J, with 12 bases between the two ends. The CDR3 spans 14 residues.

This clone was detected only once. The chain recombines TRBV7-8 with TRBJ1-1; weak D call: TRBD1 (5 bases). Germline V gene data show CDR1 as SGHVS and CDR2 as FQNEAQ. V lost 5 bases to trimming and J lost 3 bases, with 19 bases between them. CDR3 length equals 16 residues. DNA for the CDR3: TGTGCCAGCAGCCCTTTCGGTGGGGGAGGGGACACTGAAGCTTTCTTT. Amino acid sequence: CASSPFGGGGDTEAFF.

The chain is built from TRBV19 and TRBJ2-7, with 7 bases identical to TRBD2. V lost 5 bases to trimming and J lost 4 bases; unmatched junction nucleotides: 2. CDR1 and CDR2 (germline): LNHDA, SQIVND (reference sequence). This CDR3 has 12 amino acids. CDR3 in amino acids: CASSRDYYEQYF. The CDR3 DNA reads as TGTGCCAGTAGTCGGGACTATTACGAGCAGTACTTC.

This sequence joins TRBV24-1 and TRBJ1-3, with D perhaps TRBD1 (5 bases). Trimming left V 5 bases short and J 0 bases short, with 10 bases between. Germline values: CDR1 KGHDR, CDR2 SFDVKD. This CDR3 is built from 15 residues. The CDR3 DNA reads as TGTGCCACCAGTGGCGACAGTAGCTCTGGAAACACCATATATTTT. Its translation: CATSGDSSSGNTIYF.

The genes are TRBV19 and TRBJ2-7; 13 positions agree with TRBD2. Per germline, CDR1 LNHDA and CDR2 SQIVND (reference sequence). After removal of 7 bases from V and 2 bases from J, the junction contained 8 bases not matched to a gene. The CDR3 sequence is 16 residues long. CDR3 protein: CASTPGTSGAPYEQYF. The CDR3 coding sequence is TGTGCCAGTACGCCGGGGACTAGCGGGGCGCCCTACGAGCAGTACTTC.

This chain links TRBV9 with TRBJ1-3; 7 nucleotides match TRBD1. J lost 5 bases, V lost 4 bases, and 6 bases had no gene match. Germline V gene sequence: CDR1 SGDLS, CDR2 YYNGEE. The CDR3 length is 14 residues. CDR3 protein: CASSPKTGRNTIYF. DNA of the CDR3: TGTGCCAGCAGCCCGAAGACAGGGAGAAACACCATATATTTT. The complete variable domain, with remaining parts taken from reference TRBV9 and TRBJ1-3, reads DSGVTQTPKHLITATGQRVTLRCSPRSGDLSVYWYQQSLDQGLQFLIQYYNGEERAKGNILERFSAQQFPDLHSELNLSSLELGDSALYFCASSPKTGRNTIYFGEGSWLTVV.

This chain connects TRBV5-1 to TRBJ2-1; D is undetermined. The CDR3 contains 13 residues. V was shortened by 4 bases and J by 10 bases, with 15 bases between the two germline ends. CDR1 is SGHRS and CDR2 is YFSETQ in the germline V gene. The CDR3 is CASSLPQRSEQFF. In nucleotides, the CDR3 is TGCGCCAGCAGCCTTCCCCAGAGGTCGGAGCAGTTCTTC.

The V gene is TRBV6-5, the J gene TRBJ1-1; D gene ambiguous. There are 13 residues in the CDR3. V was cut by 2 bases and J by 6 bases, with 10 bases left in between. Per the germline V gene, CDR1 is MNHEY and CDR2 is SVGAGI. CDR3 in amino acids: CASSYATGAEAFF. CDR3 coding DNA: TGTGCCAGCAGTTACGCCACGGGAGCTGAAGCTTTCTTT.

This chain joins TRBV19 and TRBJ1-6; TRBD1 matches at 9 bases. CDR3 length: 17 residues. V dropped 4 bases and J dropped 7; count of bases not matched to a gene: 11. Per germline, CDR1 LNHDA and CDR2 SQIVND (reference sequence). The CDR3 loop is CASSTDRDRDFNSPLHF. For the CDR3, the DNA is TGTGCCAGTAGTACAGACCGGGACAGGGACTTCAATTCACCCCTCCACTTT.

The chain links TRBV30 to TRBJ1-1, with 8 bases lining up with TRBD1. Looked up from germline, CDR1 is GTSNPN and CDR2 is SVGIG (reference sequence). This CDR3 contains 13 residues. The ends lost 5 bases at V and 3 bases at J; junction bases unmatched: 5. The CDR3 region is CAWGTGYDTEAFF. In nucleotides, the CDR3 is TGTGCCTGGGGGACAGGCTACGACACTGAAGCTTTCTTT.

The chain recombines TRBV28 with TRBJ2-3; tentatively, D is TRBD2 (5 bases). CDR3 length: 14 amino acids. V lost 4 bases and J 0 bases, leaving 8 bases between the germline ends. Looked up from germline, CDR1 is MDHEN and CDR2 is SYDVKM. CDR3 amino acids: CASSSGGSTDTQYF. The CDR3 region has the DNA TGTGCCAGCAGTTCAGGAGGAAGCACAGATACGCAGTATTTT.

The chain carries TRBV2 and TRBJ1-1, with 8 positions matching TRBD1. The length of the CDR3 is 13 residues. The junction had 1 base not matched to a gene; V was cut back by 6 bases and J by 1 base. Per the germline V gene, CDR1 is SNHLY and CDR2 is FYNNEI. The CDR3 loop is CASRTGANTEAFF. The CDR3, as DNA: TGTGCCAGCAGGACAGGGGCGAACACTGAAGCTTTCTTT.